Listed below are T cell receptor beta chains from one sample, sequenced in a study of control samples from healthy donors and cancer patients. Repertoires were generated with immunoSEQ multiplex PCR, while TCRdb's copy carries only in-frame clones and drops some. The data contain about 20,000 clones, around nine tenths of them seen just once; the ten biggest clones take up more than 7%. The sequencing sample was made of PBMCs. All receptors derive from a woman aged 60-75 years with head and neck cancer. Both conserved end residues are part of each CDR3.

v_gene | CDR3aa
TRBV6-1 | CASSVYRLAAYNEQFF
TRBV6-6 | CASSPDAATGRGYSGANVLTF
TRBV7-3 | CASSLLTSGRGNEQFF
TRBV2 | CASSHRTVENGYTF
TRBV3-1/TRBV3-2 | CASSQGLAPLDEQYF
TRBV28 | CATALGGGNQPQHF
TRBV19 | CASSPDRGRLEAFF
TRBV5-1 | CASSSRTANTEAFF
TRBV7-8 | CASSFHWGSTDTQYF
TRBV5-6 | CASSRPRGNSYEQYF
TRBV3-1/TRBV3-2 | CASSQGTVFSNQPQHF
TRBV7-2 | CASSLGRKGINQPQHF
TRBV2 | CASKRGAGSNGYTF
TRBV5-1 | CASSWGDYGYTF
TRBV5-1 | CASSLAGWSSEKLFF
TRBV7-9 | CASSSQGLEQYF
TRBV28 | CASSFSVVEQFF
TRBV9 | CASSARRDRDHEAFF
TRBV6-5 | CASSFKIGTAVRGYTF
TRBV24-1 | CATSDPAKMGQETQYF
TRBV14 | CASSQDHSGAGELFF
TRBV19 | CASKPLRGHYGYTF
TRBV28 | CASSPLTGGNYGYTF
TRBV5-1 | CASSLRQTSYNSPLHF
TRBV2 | CASSEGDRRTEAFF
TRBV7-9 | CASSLSNEQYF
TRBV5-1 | CASSLRQGSASDTQYF
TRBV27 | CASSLGGIWDRELFF
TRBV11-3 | CASSSSGQIYNEQFF
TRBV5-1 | CASSLGLGTGFF
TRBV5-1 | CASSTGPTDTQYF
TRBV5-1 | CASSLSGIGNTIYF
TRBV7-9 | CASSPVTTEAFF
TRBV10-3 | CATGGTSGSSYEQYF
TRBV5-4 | CASSLDRGTIQYF
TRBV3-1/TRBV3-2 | CASSQSRTVAAFF
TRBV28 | CASSSPSGRAEWEQYF
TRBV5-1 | CASSLSGREETQYF
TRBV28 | CASSFPLLRNYGYTF
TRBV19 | CASSGGLSSGANVLTF
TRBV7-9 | CASSLSGTAFGEQYF
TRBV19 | CASSAGQDYEQYF